What follows are 11 T cell receptor beta chains derived from one specimen sequenced in a study of T-cell memory formation after mild COVID-19. TCRdb recomputed calls from the 5' RACE reads with MiXCR, one row per CDR3 protein. The table has hundreds of thousands of distinct CDR3 sequences, approximately 15% seen once. Sequenced input: PBMCs or a T cell subset sorted from them (not recorded which). These receptors all come from a man between 18 and 29 years old who had mild COVID-19 (a few samples of this study predate the infection). Cell type and time point are not known.

This clonotype turned up a few times. The CDR3 sequence is CASSSLGQGSYGYTF. CDR3 bases: TGTGCCAGCAGCTCCCTGGGACAGGGATCCTATGGCTACACCTTC. V and J are TRBV7-9 and TRBJ1-2; the match to TRBD1 covers 9 bases. V lost 4 bases and J lost 4; bases outside the gene matches: 7. This CDR3 has 15 amino acids. CDR1 and CDR2 (germline): SEHNR, FQNEAQ (reference sequence).

This clonotype occurred a few times. This sequence joins TRBV7-9 and TRBJ2-3; the D is unclear. The length of the CDR3 is 15 residues. Germline CDR1 and CDR2: SEHNR and FQNEAQ (reference sequence). V was trimmed by 3 bases and J by 2 bases, leaving 12 bases between them. CDR3 DNA sequence: TGTGCCAGCAGCTTCGTTGCAGGCCCCACAGATACGCAGTATTTT. As protein: CASSFVAGPTDTQYF.

The genes are TRBV12-3 or TRBV12-4 and TRBJ2-1; D perhaps matches TRBD2 (7 bases). This CDR3 is built from 15 residues. The V end lost 7 bases, the J end lost 6 bases, and 19 bases lay between the germline ends. This CDR3 reads CASNPRGGHSNEQFF. In DNA, the CDR3 is TGTGCCAGCAACCCTAGGGGGGGCCATAGCAATGAGCAGTTCTTC.

This clonotype has ten or more counts. V and J are TRBV7-2 and TRBJ2-2; 10 bases fit TRBD2. The V gene end was trimmed by 3 bases and the J gene end by 6 bases; junction bases not matched to a gene: 4. CDR3 length: 15 residues. CDR1 and CDR2 from the germline V gene are SGHTA and FQGNSA. The CDR3 protein is CASSLSGGAPGELFF. CDR3 DNA sequence: TGTGCCAGCAGCTTGAGCGGGGGGGCCCCCGGGGAGCTGTTTTTT.

This clonotype was seen a handful of times. The CDR3 sequence is CAAKGSVGYEQYF. CDR3 DNA sequence: TGTGCAGCTAAGGGGTCGGTCGGCTACGAGCAGTACTTC. The chain uses TRBV6-1 and TRBJ2-7; tentative D call: TRBD1 (5 bases). Germline-derived CDR1 and CDR2 are MNHNS and SASEGT. The CDR3 covers 13 residues.

The J gene is TRBJ1-6, the V gene TRBV11-2, with 8 bases matching TRBD1. Germline CDR1 SGHAT, CDR2 FQNNGV. The ends lost 5 bases at V and 10 bases at J; junction bases unmatched: 16. The CDR3 is made up of 17 amino acids. DNA for the CDR3: TGTGCCAGCAGCCGGGGGACAGGTCAGACAGTAGGATCACCCCTCCACTTT. This translates into CASSRGTGQTVGSPLHF.

The chain has TRBV20-1 and TRBJ2-7; TRBD2 aligns across 8 bases. V shed 0 bases, J shed 5 bases, and the junction held 6 bases outside the gene matches. The length of the CDR3 is 14 residues. Germline assignment: CDR1 DFQATT and CDR2 SNEGSKA (reference sequence). CDR3 residues: CSARDGGARDEQYF. As DNA, the CDR3 is TGCAGTGCTAGAGACGGGGGGGCAAGGGACGAGCAGTACTTC.

The chain uses TRBV6-1 and TRBJ2-1; TRBD2 matches 14 bases. Germline V gene lookup returns CDR1 MNHNS and CDR2 SASEGT. CDR3 length: 17 residues. The ends lost 8 bases at V and 10 bases at J; junction bases unmatched: 16. DNA of the CDR3: TGTGCCAGCGGGGGACTAGCGGGGGCCCTCGGCCCCCAGGAGCAGTTCTTC. Protein product: CASGGLAGALGPQEQFF.

This clonotype was counted ten times or more. The chain employs TRBV7-2 and TRBJ2-6; D is ambiguous. Germline CDR1 reads SGHTA; CDR2 reads FQGNSA. The CDR3 consists of 14 residues. The V gene lost 6 bases and the J gene lost 0 bases, with 6 bases spanning the gap. The CDR3 DNA follows: TGTGCCAGCAGGCAAAACTCTGGGGCCAACGTCCTGACTTTC. It encodes CASRQNSGANVLTF.

The CDR3 protein is CSARWFYGYTF. The CDR3 coding sequence is TGCAGTGCTAGATGGTTCTATGGCTACACCTTC. This chain connects TRBV20-1 to TRBJ1-2, with D unresolved. The germline V gene has CDR1 DFQATT and CDR2 SNEGSKA (reference sequence). The CDR3 length is 11 residues. V was shortened by 2 bases and J by 4 bases, with 5 bases between the two germline ends.

The chain couples TRBV7-6 to TRBJ2-7, with TRBD1 identical over 11 bases. Per the germline V gene, CDR1 is SGHVS and CDR2 is FNYEAQ. Trimming cost V 0 bases and J 3 bases; bases outside gene matches: 1. CDR3 length equals 15 residues. The CDR3 is CASSLAGQGVYEQYV. The CDR3 nucleotides read TGTGCCAGCAGCTTAGCGGGACAGGGGGTCTACGAGCAGTACGTC.